The source of this T cell receptor beta chain is a study of T-cell memory formation after mild COVID-19. Trimming removed 1 base from V and 1 base from J, with 4 bases in between. This CDR3 has 13 residues. The germline gives CDR1 SEHNR, CDR2 FQNEAQ (reference sequence). This clonotype showed up many times. In TCRdb, the 5' RACE reads were re-called with MiXCR into one record per CDR3 protein. The sample holds about 340,000 distinct CDR3 sequences, about 20% seen once. Source material: PBMCs or a T cell subset sorted from them (not recorded which). The TCR comes from a man aged 18-30 years who had mild COVID-19 (a few samples of this study predate the infection). Cell type and time point are not known. The V gene is TRBV7-9, the J gene TRBJ1-1; D is unclear. This CDR3 is CASSLESNTEAFF. CDR3 nucleotide sequence: TGTGCCAGCAGCTTAGAGTCGAACACTGAAGCTTTCTTT. Variable domain in full (rest from reference TRBV7-9 and TRBJ1-1): DTGVSQNPRHKITKRGQNVTFRCDPISEHNRLYWYRQTLGQGPEFLTYFQNEAQLEKSRLLSDRFSAERPKGSFSTLEIQRTEQGDSAMYLCASSLESNTEAFFGQGTRLTVV.